These 24 T cell receptor beta chains share one sample of origin, sequenced in a study of response to subunit inactivated influenza vaccine. Each CDR3 protein is one row after TCRdb ran MiXCR on the RT-PCR reads. The sample carries about 620,000 distinct CDR3 sequences, around 10% recorded once. This sample also belongs to another study, concerning T cells expressing NK-cell markers. That source adds: TCR beta cDNA was made by 5'RACE template switching with UMIs.

Sample: PBMCs from blood, taken on the day of vaccination. These receptors were taken from a man aged 50-59 years who received an inactivated influenza vaccine.

This clonotype was seen only a few times. The CDR3 region has the DNA TGTGCCTGGAGTCCTGGGAGGAGATATGAGCAGTTCTTC. Its translation is CAWSPGRRYEQFF. The rearrangement uses TRBV30 and TRBJ2-1, with a tentative D call TRBD2 (6 bases). V lost 2 bases and J 8 bases, leaving 13 bases between the germline ends. Per the germline V gene, CDR1 is GTSNPN and CDR2 is SVGIG (reference sequence). There are 13 residues in the CDR3.

The chain links TRBV29-1 to TRBJ2-3; D unresolved. The ends were cut back, 4 bases at V and 2 bases at J, with 7 bases in the middle. CDR1 is SQVTM and CDR2 is ANQGSEA in the germline V gene. The CDR3 is 12 residues long. CDR3 nucleotides: TGCAGCGTTGGGCCTCCCACAGATACGCAGTATTTT. Its translation is CSVGPPTDTQYF.

This clonotype was recorded many times. The chain carries TRBV5-6 and TRBJ2-1; perhaps TRBD1 as D (6 bases). Germline V gene data show CDR1 as SGHDT and CDR2 as YYEEEE. The CDR3 loop spans 15 amino acids. With 5 bases removed from V and 3 bases from J, the gap between germline ends came to 15 bases. This chain's CDR3 is CASRFAGVFYNEQFF. CDR3 DNA sequence: TGTGCCAGCAGATTCGCAGGGGTCTTCTACAATGAGCAGTTCTTC.

The chain combines TRBV7-9 with TRBJ2-3, with D possibly being TRBD1 or TRBD2 (6 bases each). This CDR3 is 15 amino acids long. Germline CDR1 is SEHNR and CDR2 is FQNEAQ (reference sequence). The V end lost 4 bases, the J end lost 1 base, and 12 bases lay between the germline ends. CDR3: CASSWGAGGTDTQYF. The DNA of the CDR3 is TGTGCCAGCAGCTGGGGGGCAGGGGGCACAGATACGCAGTATTTT.

This chain links TRBV28 with TRBJ2-2; D possibly matches TRBD1 or TRBD2 (5 bases each). Germline-derived CDR1 and CDR2 are MDHEN and SYDVKM. The CDR3 contains 15 residues. Trimming cost V 2 bases and J 5 bases, with 12 bases left between them. CDR3 nucleotide sequence: TGTGCCAGCAGTTTACTGGGACGAATAACCGGGGAGCTGTTTTTT. Translating it yields CASSLLGRITGELFF.

A few counts support this clonotype. V is TRBV6-2 or TRBV6-3 and J is TRBJ2-2; D may be TRBD1 (6 bases). CDR3 length: 15 amino acids. V was clipped by 5 bases and J by 2 bases, with 12 bases between them. Germline-derived CDR1 and CDR2 are MNHEY and SVGEGT. This CDR3 reads CASSVDRLNTGELFF. DNA of the CDR3: TGTGCCAGCAGTGTAGACAGGCTTAACACCGGGGAGCTGTTTTTT.

This chain links TRBV2 with TRBJ2-1; maybe TRBD1 (6 bases). Germline values: CDR1 SNHLY, CDR2 FYNNEI. This CDR3 region has 13 residues. Trimming shortened V by 4 bases and J by 9 bases, and 13 bases separated the two germline ends. The CDR3 DNA reads as TGTGCCAGCAGTGCCACAGGGTTCTCTGAGCAGTTCTTC. Encoded protein: CASSATGFSEQFF.

This clonotype has ten or more counts. The V gene is TRBV6-2 or TRBV6-3, the J gene TRBJ2-2; 10 bases are shared with TRBD1. V was pared by 6 bases and J by 3 bases, with 4 bases of the junction left unmatched. Per the germline V gene, CDR1 is MNHEY and CDR2 is SVGEGT. The CDR3 length is 15 residues. CDR3: CASRATGGHTGELFF. CDR3 nucleotide sequence: TGTGCCAGCAGGGCGACAGGGGGCCACACCGGGGAGCTGTTTTTT.

The V call is TRBV20-1, the J call TRBJ1-1; D unclear. Germline CDR1 DFQATT, CDR2 SNEGSKA (reference sequence). V shed 5 bases and J shed 0 bases, with 10 bases lying between them. This CDR3 spans 13 amino acids. This chain's CDR3 is CSAPPRMNTEAFF. The CDR3 DNA sequence: TGCAGTGCTCCCCCAAGGATGAACACTGAAGCTTTCTTT.

The chain joins TRBV5-5 to TRBJ1-1; unclear D gene. Trimming shortened V by 4 bases and J by 2 bases, and 12 bases separated the two germline ends. This CDR3 spans 14 amino acids. Looked up from germline, CDR1 is SGHKS and CDR2 is YYEKEE (reference sequence). CDR3 in amino acids: CASSLIHSNTEAFF. The CDR3 coding sequence is TGTGCCAGCAGCCTGATTCACTCAAACACTGAAGCTTTCTTT.

This clonotype was seen more than once but under ten times. The chain recombines TRBV5-1 with TRBJ1-2; maybe TRBD1 (6 bases). CDR1 and CDR2 from the germline V gene are SGHRS and YFSETQ. The CDR3 is 15 amino acids. V was pared by 4 bases and J by 2 bases, with 15 bases between. The CDR3 DNA reads as TGCGCCAGCAGCCCCAACCCCCAGGGGAACTATGGCTACACCTTC. Translating it yields CASSPNPQGNYGYTF.

Many counts were recorded for this clonotype. This CDR3 is CASSLNAGPRTTNEQFF. CDR3 in DNA: TGCGCCAGCAGCTTAAACGCCGGCCCCCGTACCACGAATGAGCAGTTCTTC. The V call is TRBV4-3, the J call TRBJ2-1; D uncertain. The CDR3 is 17 residues long. V lost 5 bases and J 7 bases, leaving 24 bases between the germline ends. From germline, CDR1 is LGHNA and CDR2 YSLEER.

The CDR3 DNA reads as TGTGCCAGCAGTTACGAGGGCGGAACCTACGAGCAGTACTTC. It codes for CASSYEGGTYEQYF. J is TRBJ2-7 and V is TRBV6-5; the D gene is possibly TRBD2 (5 bases). Germline V gives CDR1 MNHEY, CDR2 SVGAGI. The CDR3 totals 14 residues. V gave up 2 bases and J gave up 2 bases, with 10 bases separating them.

This chain uses TRBV28 with TRBJ2-2, with 8 bases fitting TRBD1. The CDR3 runs to 18 residues. V dropped 6 bases and J dropped 2; count of bases not matched to a gene: 14. Germline CDR1 MDHEN, CDR2 SYDVKM. This CDR3 reads CASSWTMLDRANTGELFF. The CDR3 bases are TGTGCCAGCAGCTGGACAATGTTGGACAGGGCAAACACCGGGGAGCTGTTTTTT.

This clonotype was observed many times. Here the CDR3 reads CASSSTYYEQYF. DNA for the CDR3: TGTGCCAGCAGTTCCACCTACTACGAGCAGTACTTC. V usage is TRBV7-2 and J usage is TRBJ2-7; unclear D gene. Trimming removed 6 bases at V and 3 bases at J, with 9 bases between. This CDR3 is 12 amino acids long. From germline, CDR1 is SGHTA and CDR2 FQGNSA.

This clonotype was observed a handful of times. The rearrangement links TRBV5-1 to TRBJ2-5; 11 nucleotides match TRBD2. The CDR3 has 16 amino acids. From germline, CDR1 is SGHRS and CDR2 YFSETQ. Trimming cost V 2 bases and J 1 base; bases outside gene matches: 4. The CDR3 spells CASSFPSGGTQETQYF. CDR3 coding DNA: TGCGCCAGCAGCTTCCCTAGCGGGGGGACCCAAGAGACCCAGTACTTC.

J is TRBJ1-5 and V is TRBV20-1; D remains ambiguous. The V gene lost 5 bases and the J gene lost 6 bases, with 14 bases spanning the gap. The CDR3 totals 13 residues. The V gene's germline CDR1 is DFQATT and CDR2 SNEGSKA (reference sequence). CDR3 residues: CSAVKGEVQPQHF. CDR3 in DNA: TGCAGTGCTGTAAAAGGAGAAGTTCAGCCCCAGCATTTT.

Comments on this clonotype: A junction end diverges from the germline sequence, so it may reflect a read error. The V and J genes are TRBV28 and TRBJ2-7; 12 positions match TRBD2. There are 16 residues in the CDR3. The germline CDR1 and CDR2 sequences are MDHEN and SYDVKM. The CDR3 sequence is CASSLPRLAGVSEQSF. The CDR3 coding sequence is TGTGCCAGCAGTTTACCGAGACTAGCGGGAGTCTCCGAGCAGTCCTTC.

Only a few counts were recorded for this clonotype. This rearrangement joins TRBV12-3 or TRBV12-4 to TRBJ2-3; D is uncertain. With 4 bases removed from V and 2 bases from J, the gap between germline ends came to 13 bases. This CDR3 has 15 residues. The CDR3 DNA reads TGTGCCAGCAGTTCCTTTATAACTCCCACAGATACGCAGTATTTT. Translated: CASSSFITPTDTQYF.

This clonotype was detected only a few times. The V and J genes are TRBV5-1 and TRBJ2-3; 13 nucleotides align to TRBD2. V was pared by 4 bases and J by 3 bases, with 11 bases of the junction left unmatched. Germline CDR1 is SGHRS and CDR2 is YFSETQ. The CDR3 has 18 amino acids. The DNA for the CDR3 is TGCGCCAGCAGCCCCGGACTAGCGGGGGCCAGGAGTACAGATACGCAGTATTTT. This sequence encodes CASSPGLAGARSTDTQYF.

The chain has TRBV5-1 and TRBJ2-6; TRBD1 matches at 7 bases. This CDR3 is 18 amino acids long. V was clipped by 5 bases and J by 0 bases; unmatched bases: 11. CDR1 and CDR2 (germline): SGHRS, YFSETQ. The chain's CDR3 is CASSWWLDRSSGANVLTF. The CDR3 nucleotides read TGCGCCAGCAGTTGGTGGTTGGACAGGTCCTCTGGGGCCAACGTCCTGACTTTC.

This clonotype appeared a few times. This chain uses TRBV30 with TRBJ2-5, with 7 bases fitting TRBD1. The germline V gene has CDR1 GTSNPN and CDR2 SVGIG (reference sequence). Trimming removed 7 bases from V and 1 base from J; junction bases left unmatched: 3. The CDR3 runs 12 residues. In DNA, the CDR3 is TGTGCCTTTAACAGGGGCCAAGAGACCCAGTACTTC. This sequence encodes CAFNRGQETQYF. The whole variable domain, filled in from reference TRBV30 and TRBJ2-5, reads SQTIHQWPATLVQPVGSPLSLECTVEGTSNPNLYWYRQAAGRGLQLLFYSVGIGQISSEVPQNLSASRPQDRQFILSSKKLLLSDSGFYLCAFNRGQETQYFGPGTRLLVL.

This clonotype was found a few times. V gene TRBV20-1 combines with J gene TRBJ2-1, with TRBD2 matching 10 bases. V gave up 5 bases and J gave up 2 bases; unmatched junction bases: 6. The CDR3 has 15 amino acids. CDR1 and CDR2 (germline): DFQATT, SNEGSKA (reference sequence). The CDR3 DNA reads as TGCAGTGCTGGGAGGACTAGCGGAGCCTACAATGAGCAGTTCTTC. Translating gives CSAGRTSGAYNEQFF.

In this sample, this clonotype turned up a few times. This chain links TRBV25-1 with TRBJ2-3; 10 bases line up with TRBD1. The CDR3 has 15 residues. Per the germline V gene, CDR1 is MGHDK and CDR2 is SYGVNS. Trimming cost V 6 bases and J 4 bases; bases outside gene matches: 7. DNA for the CDR3: TGTGCCAGCAGCCCCGGGACAGGGGCGGCAGATACGCAGTATTTT. It encodes CASSPGTGAADTQYF.